The 25 T cell receptor beta chains reported below all come from one sample, sequenced in a study of CD8 T cells in ankylosing spondylitis. Via MiXCR, TCRdb re-called the 5' RACE reads, giving one row per CDR3 protein. The table lists hundreds of thousands of distinct CDR3 sequences, 12% of them singletons. No antigen has been identified for these receptors. Findings and limits, study-wide: What appeared characteristic of ankylosing spondylitis blood was a TCR beta motif of 7 or 8 highly homologous variants.

Sequencing used blood, either unsorted or a sorted T cell fraction (not recorded which). These receptors were collected from a male donor with ankylosing spondylitis.

This clonotype came up many times. This chain links TRBV28 with TRBJ2-7; a weak D match, TRBD2 (6 bases). The CDR3 runs to 12 residues. The V gene's germline CDR1 is MDHEN and CDR2 SYDVKM. Trimming removed 4 bases at V and 6 bases at J, with 10 bases between. The CDR3 nucleotides are TGTGCCAGCAGTTCCCCCGGGGGCGAGCAGTACTTC. Protein product: CASSSPGGEQYF.

This clonotype occurred a few times. The gene calls are TRBV20-1 and TRBJ2-1; D could derive from TRBD1 or TRBD2 (5 bases each). Trimming removed 3 bases at V and 0 bases at J, with 12 bases between. The CDR3 spans 15 residues. CDR1 and CDR2 (germline): DFQATT, SNEGSKA (reference sequence). The CDR3 reads CSARPGPSSYNEQFF. The CDR3 DNA reads TGCAGTGCTAGGCCGGGACCTAGCTCCTACAATGAGCAGTTCTTC.

This clonotype was seen at least ten times. The chain uses TRBV12-3 or TRBV12-4 and TRBJ1-1; D might be TRBD1 (6 bases). The CDR3 runs 14 residues. V was clipped by 6 bases and J by 3 bases, with 14 bases between them. CDR3 in DNA: TGTGCCAGCAGCTTTTTAAGGGGGGACACTGAAGCTTTCTTT. As protein: CASSFLRGDTEAFF.

This clonotype has just a few counts. The CDR3: CASSYHAERPTAYEQYF. The CDR3 DNA sequence: TGTGCCAGCAGTTACCACGCAGAACGACCCACTGCCTACGAGCAGTACTTC. The chain combines TRBV6-5 with TRBJ2-7, with D unclear. The ends were cut back, 2 bases at V and 2 bases at J, with 19 bases in the middle. The germline gives CDR1 MNHEY, CDR2 SVGAGI. The CDR3 length is 17 residues.

Only a few counts were recorded for this clonotype. The genes are TRBV12-3 or TRBV12-4 and TRBJ2-1; 10 bases match TRBD1. J lost 2 bases, V lost 6 bases, and 4 bases had no gene match. The CDR3 contains 15 residues. Written as DNA, the CDR3 is TGTGCCAGCAGGGGACAGGGGAAGACCTACAATGAGCAGTTCTTC. Encoded protein: CASRGQGKTYNEQFF.

V usage is TRBV28 and J usage is TRBJ2-7; D might be TRBD1 or TRBD2, each matching 6 bases. The CDR3 has 17 amino acids. CDR1 MDHEN and CDR2 SYDVKM come from the germline V gene. Trimming cost V 2 bases and J 6 bases, with 23 bases left between them. CDR3 sequence: CASSLPSGAGTRGEQYF. The CDR3 coding sequence is TGTGCCAGCAGTTTACCCTCGGGGGCAGGGACGAGAGGCGAGCAGTACTTC.

This clonotype was picked up a small number of times. The chain employs TRBV10-3 and TRBJ1-6; 8 bases are a match to TRBD1. Germline CDR1 and CDR2: ENHRY and SYGVKD. The CDR3 contains 17 residues. J lost 8 bases, V lost 6 bases, and 15 bases had no gene match. CDR3: CAIRSDRGGLFDSPLHF. The CDR3 DNA reads as TGTGCCATCAGAAGTGACAGGGGCGGTTTGTTTGATTCACCCCTCCACTTT.

CDR3 loop: CASSQAPRAGLTSSYNEQFF. The CDR3 nucleotides read TGCGCCAGCAGCCAGGCCCCCCGAGCGGGACTTACCAGCTCCTACAATGAGCAGTTCTTC. This chain connects TRBV4-1 to TRBJ2-1; 7 nucleotides line up with TRBD2. V lost 3 bases, J lost 0 bases, and 17 bases stayed unmatched. The CDR3 runs to 20 residues. Germline CDR1 is MGHRA and CDR2 is YSYEKL.

A few counts support this clonotype. This sequence joins TRBV11-2 and TRBJ2-5; 7 bases line up with TRBD2. Germline CDR1 and CDR2: SGHAT and FQNNGV. The CDR3 consists of 15 residues. V shed 1 base, J shed 1 base, and the junction held 3 bases outside the gene matches. CDR3 coding DNA: TGTGCCAGCAGCTTAGTCGGGACTACCCAAGAGACCCAGTACTTC. Translation gives CASSLVGTTQETQYF.

The chain recombines TRBV7-2 with TRBJ1-2; no clear D gene. Trimming cost V 7 bases and J 4 bases, with 13 bases left between them. Germline V CDR1 and CDR2: SGHTA, FQGNSA. The CDR3 has 13 amino acids. The CDR3 loop is CASTILGGYGYTF. The CDR3 DNA follows: TGTGCCAGCACTATTTTAGGCGGCTATGGCTACACCTTC.

The V and J genes are TRBV11-3 and TRBJ1-2; no definite D call. The CDR3 length is 13 residues. Germline CDR1 and CDR2: SGHNT and YENEEA. The ends were cut back, 3 bases at V and 8 bases at J, with 13 bases in the middle. CDR3 sequence (DNA): TGTGCCAGCAGCTTGGTATCAGGCCGGGGCTACACCTTC. Translated: CASSLVSGRGYTF.

This clonotype was recorded many times. The chain employs TRBV20-1 and TRBJ2-1, with D tentatively TRBD1 or TRBD2 (5 bases each). Germline V gives CDR1 DFQATT, CDR2 SNEGSKA (reference sequence). The CDR3 is 13 residues long. V lost 1 base and J lost 8, with 12 bases in between. CDR3 residues: CSARAGGFDEQFF. The CDR3 DNA sequence: TGCAGTGCTAGAGCTGGGGGTTTTGATGAGCAGTTCTTC.

This clonotype was counted a few times. The J gene is TRBJ2-3, the V gene TRBV4-3; D remains unclear. CDR1 is LGHNA, CDR2 YSLEER, per germline. This CDR3 region has 16 residues. V was cut by 3 bases and J by 0 bases, with 13 bases left in between. The CDR3 DNA is TGCGCCAGCAGCCAGGCAGGTTTGGGTAGCACAGATACGCAGTATTTT. It is translated as CASSQAGLGSTDTQYF.

This clonotype was counted between two and nine times. The chain is built from TRBV11-2 and TRBJ2-2; D is possibly TRBD1 (7 bases). The CDR3 is 13 amino acids. Germline CDR1 and CDR2: SGHAT and FQNNGV. Trimming took off 7 bases at V and 5 bases at J, with 11 bases between the two ends. The CDR3 spells CASIPGGTGELFF. As DNA, the CDR3 is TGTGCCAGCATTCCAGGGGGGACCGGGGAGCTGTTTTTT. The variable domain in full, completed from reference TRBV11-2 and TRBJ2-2, reads EAGVAQSPRYKIIEKRQSVAFWCNPISGHATLYWYQQILGQGPKLLIQFQNNGVVDDSQLPKDRFSAERLKGVDSTLKIQPAKLEDSAVYLCASIPGGTGELFFGEGSRLTVL.

This clonotype was found a few times. V gene TRBV28 combines with J gene TRBJ2-7; 7 bases are a match to TRBD2. V lost 6 bases, J lost 9 bases, and 14 bases stayed unmatched. Germline assignment: CDR1 MDHEN and CDR2 SYDVKM. The CDR3 is made up of 14 amino acids. The DNA of the CDR3 is TGTGCCAGCAGAACCCTGGGGCTAGCGGATTGGCAGTACTTC. Translated, it gives CASRTLGLADWQYF.

The table lists this clonotype with many counts. The V gene is TRBV10-3, the J gene TRBJ2-3; D is unresolved. Trimming removed 5 bases at V and 1 base at J, with 10 bases between. The CDR3 runs 14 residues. The V gene's germline CDR1 is ENHRY and CDR2 SYGVKD. CDR3 nucleotide sequence: TGTGCCATCAGTACCTCGTACGGCACAGATACGCAGTATTTT. Protein: CAISTSYGTDTQYF.

This clonotype was picked up many times. CDR3 protein: CSAREQSSPGYTF. Written as DNA, the CDR3 is TGCAGTGCTAGGGAACAGTCCTCCCCTGGCTACACCTTC. V usage is TRBV20-1 and J usage is TRBJ1-2; D remains ambiguous. The CDR3 loop spans 13 amino acids. Trimming took off 3 bases at V and 7 bases at J, with 15 bases between the two ends. In germline, CDR1 is DFQATT, CDR2 SNEGSKA (reference sequence).

The chain is built from TRBV29-1 and TRBJ1-2; TRBD1 aligns across 7 bases. This CDR3 has 14 amino acids. Germline V gene sequence: CDR1 SQVTM, CDR2 ANQGSEA. After removal of 5 bases from V and 1 base from J, the junction contained 7 bases not matched to a gene. This CDR3 reads CSVSRDSDNYGYTF. CDR3 DNA sequence: TGCAGCGTTAGCCGGGACAGCGATAACTATGGCTACACCTTC.

This chain connects TRBV10-3 to TRBJ1-1; the D is unclear. The V end lost 2 bases, the J end lost 1 base, and 11 bases lay between the germline ends. This CDR3 region has 15 residues. Germline CDR1 is ENHRY and CDR2 is SYGVKD. CDR3 loop: CAISEIAGGNTEAFF. The CDR3 DNA sequence: TGTGCCATCAGTGAGATAGCAGGAGGGAACACTGAAGCTTTCTTT.

CDR3 nucleotides: TGTGCCAGCAGTTCGCCTAGCGGGAGTTCCTACGAGCAGTACTTC. It translates to CASSSPSGSSYEQYF. This chain uses TRBV6-5 with TRBJ2-7, with 10 bases identical to TRBD2. Losses at the gene ends were 4 bases for V and 1 base for J; bases not matched to a gene: 4. The CDR3 is 15 residues long. Per the germline V gene, CDR1 is MNHEY and CDR2 is SVGAGI.

The chain uses TRBV12-3 or TRBV12-4 and TRBJ1-6; 7 bases align to TRBD1. J gave up 7 bases and V 5 bases, and 8 bases lay outside the gene matches. This CDR3 comprises 15 residues. The CDR3 region is CASSPRGGENSPLHF. The CDR3, as DNA: TGTGCCAGCAGTCCGAGAGGGGGCGAAAATTCACCCCTCCACTTT.

The chain employs TRBV5-1 and TRBJ2-1; 10 nucleotides align to TRBD2. Germline CDR1 is SGHRS and CDR2 is YFSETQ. With 5 bases clipped from V and 6 bases from J, the junction kept 8 bases outside the gene matches. The CDR3 is 15 amino acids. Written as DNA, the CDR3 is TGCGCCAGCAGTTTACTAGCGGGACTTACCAATGAGCAGTTCTTC. Amino acid sequence: CASSLLAGLTNEQFF.

In its sample, this clonotype was seen a few times. The chain employs TRBV5-6 and TRBJ1-5; D gene ambiguous. The length of the CDR3 is 13 residues. Germline loops: CDR1 SGHDT, CDR2 YYEEEE. V dropped 4 bases and J dropped 5 bases, with 10 bases sitting between them. The CDR3 spells CASSATPDQPQHF. CDR3 coding DNA: TGTGCCAGCAGCGCAACTCCCGATCAGCCCCAGCATTTT.

The chain couples TRBV4-3 to TRBJ1-5; D perhaps matches TRBD1 (5 bases). Germline CDR1 is LGHNA and CDR2 is YSLEER. The CDR3 is made up of 15 amino acids. Trimming cost V 0 bases and J 11 bases, with 17 bases left between them. Here the CDR3 DNA reads TGCGCCAGCAGCCAAGAAGGGGACCCCCAATCGGCCCAGCATTTT. It specifies CASSQEGDPQSAQHF.

This clonotype appeared many times. The chain employs TRBV4-1 and TRBJ2-3; tentative D call: TRBD2 (5 bases). This CDR3 spans 17 amino acids. Per germline, CDR1 MGHRA and CDR2 YSYEKL. V was pared by 1 base and J by 1 base, with 15 bases between. CDR3 loop: CASSQGLQRRRTDTQYF. In DNA, the CDR3 is TGCGCCAGCAGCCAAGGACTTCAGCGGAGACGCACAGATACGCAGTATTTT.